These 20 T cell receptor beta chains were all obtained from the same sample, sequenced in a study of cytomegalovirus exposure and HLA in healthy donors. Primers: 60 Vbeta forward and 13 Jbeta reverse. Profiling relied on immunoSEQ multiplex PCR, and the TCRdb table lists in-frame clones only, not all of them. This sample's table has over 200,000 clones. The sample taken for sequencing was PBMCs. These TCRs come from a woman in her 30s in good health and CMV-seropositive.

This chain uses TRBV18 with TRBJ1-5; 11 positions agree with TRBD1. The CDR3 is 19 amino acids. The V gene's germline CDR1 is KGHSH and CDR2 LQKENI. V gave up 6 bases and J gave up 0 bases; unmatched junction bases: 13. In DNA form, the CDR3 reads TGTGCCAGCTCCCCCGAACGGACAGGGGGCTTTGATAGCAATCAGCCCCAGCATTTT. Translation: CASSPERTGGFDSNQPQHF.

The chain joins TRBV11-3 to TRBJ2-7, with 8 nucleotides matching TRBD1. With 1 base clipped from V and 0 bases from J, the junction kept 14 bases outside the gene matches. The CDR3 loop spans 19 amino acids. The V gene's germline CDR1 is SGHNT and CDR2 YENEEA. DNA of the CDR3: TGTGCCAGCAGCTTAGTTTGGGGGGACAGGATTAGGAGCTCCTACGAGCAGTACTTC. This gives the protein CASSLVWGDRIRSSYEQYF.

V usage is TRBV6-5 and J usage is TRBJ2-7; 10 bases align to TRBD1. Per the germline V gene, CDR1 is MNHEY and CDR2 is SVGAGI. V shed 1 base, J shed 1 base, and the junction held 1 base outside the gene matches. The CDR3 is 15 amino acids. In DNA form, the CDR3 reads TGTGCCAGCAGTTACTGGACAGGGGGATCCTACGAGCAGTACTTC. Translation gives CASSYWTGGSYEQYF.

This chain links TRBV2 with TRBJ2-7; 9 nucleotides align to TRBD2. CDR3 length equals 14 residues. The junction had 3 bases not matched to a gene; V was cut back by 4 bases and J by 2 bases. CDR1 SNHLY and CDR2 FYNNEI come from the germline V gene. The CDR3 here is CASSGLADPYEQYF. The CDR3 coding sequence is TGTGCCAGCAGTGGACTAGCGGATCCCTACGAGCAGTACTTC.

The genes are TRBV7-2 and TRBJ1-2; no clear D gene. The CDR3 spans 13 residues. The germline gives CDR1 SGHTA, CDR2 FQGNSA. The ends were cut back, 1 base at V and 7 bases at J, with 10 bases in the middle. The CDR3 bases are TGTGCCAGCAGCTTAGACCCGGAGGGTGGCTACACCTTC. It yields the protein CASSLDPEGGYTF.

V gene TRBV7-9 combines with J gene TRBJ2-2, with no clear D. The CDR3 is 15 amino acids. V shed 0 bases and J shed 0 bases, with 5 bases lying between them. CDR1 is SEHNR and CDR2 is FQNEAQ in the germline V gene (reference sequence). CDR3 sequence: CASSLASANTGELFF. The CDR3 DNA is TGTGCCAGCAGCTTAGCGTCGGCGAACACCGGGGAGCTGTTTTTT.

This sequence joins TRBV7-6 and TRBJ2-1; tentatively, D is TRBD2 (6 bases). The CDR3 runs to 20 residues. V lost 5 bases and J lost 0, with 26 bases in between. CDR1 is SGHVS, CDR2 FNYEAQ, per germline. CDR3 in amino acids: CASSPGTFHPSASSYNEQFF. The CDR3 region has the DNA TGTGCCAGCAGCCCTGGGACTTTCCATCCCTCGGCAAGCTCCTACAATGAGCAGTTCTTC.

The chain carries TRBV7-8 and TRBJ2-6; D is unresolved. The CDR3 contains 13 residues. V was clipped by 8 bases and J by 0 bases, with 5 bases between them. Per the germline V gene, CDR1 is SGHVS and CDR2 is FQNEAQ. CDR3: CASVFSGANVLTF. As DNA, the CDR3 is TGTGCCAGCGTATTCTCTGGGGCCAACGTCCTGACTTTC.

The rearrangement joins TRBV10-3 to TRBJ2-6; possibly TRBD2 for D (6 bases). The CDR3 is 15 amino acids. The ends were cut back, 10 bases at V and 1 base at J, with 14 bases in the middle. Germline-derived CDR1 and CDR2 are ENHRY and SYGVKD. This chain's CDR3 is CATWDLVSGANVLTF. The CDR3 nucleotides are TGTGCCACCTGGGACTTAGTTTCTGGGGCCAACGTCCTGACTTTC.

This sequence joins TRBV15 and TRBJ2-1, with TRBD1 identical over 11 bases. Looked up from germline, CDR1 is LNHNV and CDR2 is YYDKDF (reference sequence). V gave up 5 bases and J gave up 6 bases; unmatched junction bases: 9. The CDR3 length is 16 residues. The CDR3 region is CATSRSRDRGINEQFF. CDR3 DNA sequence: TGTGCCACCAGCCGTAGCCGGGACAGGGGGATCAATGAGCAGTTCTTC.

The chain recombines TRBV28 with TRBJ1-2; 12 nucleotides align to TRBD1. CDR1 and CDR2 from the germline V gene are MDHEN and SYDVKM. The junction had 13 bases not matched to a gene; V was cut back by 10 bases and J by 4 bases. The CDR3 runs 16 residues. The CDR3 region has the DNA TGTGCCACCGAAGGGGGACAGGGGGCCTCGCTCTATGGCTACACCTTC. This translates into CATEGGQGASLYGYTF.

This chain connects TRBV6-6 to TRBJ1-2; D is perhaps TRBD1 (5 bases). Germline V gene data show CDR1 as MNHNY and CDR2 as SVGAGI (reference sequence). Trimming took off 5 bases at V and 6 bases at J, with 10 bases between the two ends. This CDR3 has 12 amino acids. The CDR3 protein is CASSTDIHGYTF. The CDR3 DNA reads TGTGCCAGCAGTACGGACATCCATGGCTACACCTTC.

The rearrangement joins TRBV28 to TRBJ1-1, with 9 bases aligning to TRBD1. Germline CDR1 MDHEN, CDR2 SYDVKM. The CDR3 covers 14 residues. J gave up 4 bases and V 6 bases, and 6 bases lay outside the gene matches. The CDR3 DNA sequence: TGTGCCAGCAGCCCCGGACAGGGGACCACTGAAGCTTTCTTT. Residues: CASSPGQGTTEAFF.

This chain uses TRBV28 with TRBJ2-5; TRBD2 agrees at 7 bases. The CDR3 is 13 amino acids. CDR1 and CDR2 (germline): MDHEN, SYDVKM. V lost 3 bases to trimming and J lost 4 bases; unmatched junction nucleotides: 2. CDR3 DNA sequence: TGTGCCAGCAGTTTGGGGGGGGGAGAGACCCAGTACTTC. Translation gives CASSLGGGETQYF.

The chain employs TRBV27 and TRBJ1-1; D not certain. The V end was cut by 1 base, the J end by 2 bases, with 11 bases between. The CDR3 is made up of 15 amino acids. Germline V lookup: CDR1 MNHEY, CDR2 SMNVEV (reference sequence). In DNA form, the CDR3 reads TGTGCCAGCAGTTTATTTCCGGGTGAAAACACTGAAGCTTTCTTT. As protein: CASSLFPGENTEAFF.

The rearrangement links TRBV14 to TRBJ1-1; the D is unclear. The CDR3 loop spans 14 amino acids. V gave up 4 bases and J gave up 4 bases, with 13 bases separating them. The germline gives CDR1 SGHDN, CDR2 FVKESK. The CDR3 nucleotides read TGTGCCAGCAGCCTTTACGGTAGGAGCACTGAAGCTTTCTTT. It specifies CASSLYGRSTEAFF.

The CDR3 DNA sequence: TGTGCCAGCTCACGCCGGGACAGGGATAGCAATCAGCCCCAGCATTTT. Its translation: CASSRRDRDSNQPQHF. J is TRBJ1-5 and V is TRBV18; 9 nucleotides match TRBD1. Germline V gene data show CDR1 as KGHSH and CDR2 as LQKENI. This CDR3 region has 16 residues. Trimming removed 4 bases from V and 0 bases from J; junction bases left unmatched: 4.

The chain couples TRBV9 to TRBJ2-3, with D uncertain. V shed 3 bases and J shed 6 bases, with 11 bases lying between them. There are 13 residues in the CDR3. Germline-derived CDR1 and CDR2 are SGDLS and YYNGEE. The CDR3 loop reads CASSAIATDTQYF. CDR3 DNA: TGTGCCAGCAGCGCGATAGCCACGGATACGCAGTATTTT. The full variable domain, its missing parts supplied by reference TRBV9 and TRBJ2-3, is DSGVTQTPKHLITATGQRVTLRCSPRSGDLSVYWYQQSLDQGLQFLIQYYNGEERAKGNILERFSAQQFPDLHSELNLSSLELGDSALYFCASSAIATDTQYFGPGTRLTVL.

This chain uses TRBV5-1 with TRBJ2-3; 7 bases line up with TRBD2. J was trimmed by 1 base and V by 0 bases; bases with no gene match: 2. The germline CDR1 and CDR2 sequences are SGHRS and YFSETQ. The CDR3 has 15 amino acids. The CDR3 sequence: CASSLDRGGTDTQYF. The CDR3 coding sequence is TGCGCCAGCAGCTTGGATCGGGGGGGCACAGATACGCAGTATTTT.

The V gene is TRBV5-1, the J gene TRBJ1-4; D might be TRBD1 (5 bases). In germline, CDR1 is SGHRS, CDR2 YFSETQ. Trimming stripped 5 bases from V and 8 bases from J, with 19 bases between. The CDR3 is made up of 15 amino acids. In nucleotides, the CDR3 is TGCGCCAGCAGTGAGGGGTCAGGACGGGGGGAAAAACTGTTTTTT. Protein product: CASSEGSGRGEKLFF.